One and the same sample provided the 32 T cell receptor beta chains below, sequenced in a study of shared clonotypes between healthy human individuals. Only in-frame clones appear in the TCRdb table, and some are missing; sequencing was by immunoSEQ multiplex PCR. The repertoire holds roughly 2.4 million clones, with approximately 96% as singletons. Sequencing was performed on naive CD4+ T cells sorted from blood. Regarding subset: CD45RA+ positively selected. Receptor source: a man younger than 35 in good health.

As concerns this clone: The sample contains more than one DNA sequence encoding this CDR3. The chain recombines TRBV6-5 with TRBJ2-7; 9 nucleotides align to TRBD1. V trimming: 5 bases; J trimming: 0 bases; junction bases outside the gene matches: 5. Germline lookup yields CDR1 MNHEY and CDR2 SVGAGI. CDR3 length: 15 amino acids. CDR3 in amino acids: CASSRGTGSSYEQYF. The DNA of the CDR3 is TGTGCCAGCAGTCGCGGGACAGGGAGCTCCTACGAGCAGTACTTC.

V gene TRBV4-1 combines with J gene TRBJ2-3; no definite D call. Germline-derived CDR1 and CDR2 are MGHRA and YSYEKL. Trimming took 1 base from V and 0 from J, leaving 11 bases between them. The CDR3 loop spans 16 amino acids. CDR3 loop: CASSQVKDISTDTQYF. The CDR3 DNA reads TGCGCCAGCAGCCAAGTGAAGGATATTAGCACAGATACGCAGTATTTT.

The chain carries TRBV27 and TRBJ1-4; D is unresolved. This CDR3 has 15 amino acids. The V gene's germline CDR1 is MNHEY and CDR2 SMNVEV (reference sequence). With 6 bases removed from V and 0 bases from J, the gap between germline ends came to 11 bases. This CDR3 is CASRTRVSTNEKLFF. CDR3 in DNA: TGTGCCAGCAGGACGAGGGTTTCAACTAATGAAAAACTGTTTTTT.

The chain uses TRBV18 and TRBJ1-5; D is unclear. Germline values: CDR1 KGHSH, CDR2 LQKENI. This CDR3 has 15 residues. Between the trimmed V and J ends, which lost 1 base and 3 bases, there was a span of 10 bases. The CDR3 sequence is CASSPLAGINQPQHF. CDR3 sequence (DNA): TGTGCCAGCTCACCACTAGCTGGGATCAATCAGCCCCAGCATTTT.

The chain recombines TRBV21-1 with TRBJ2-2; the tabulated D call, TRBD2, remains unverified against the DNA. TRBV21-1 is given as a pseudogene. The CDR3 is 16 amino acids. CDR3 coding DNA: TGTGCCAGCAGCAAAGCATGGGGACTAGCGTATGGGGAGCTGTTTTTT. It translates to CASSKAWGLAYGELFF.

V and J are TRBV30 and TRBJ2-2, with 14 positions matching TRBD2. Germline CDR1 is GTSNPN and CDR2 is SVGIG (reference sequence). The CDR3 length is 20 residues. V was clipped by 2 bases and J by 0 bases; unmatched bases: 11. The chain's CDR3 is CAWSFSRTSGGFANTGELFF. Here the CDR3 DNA reads TGTGCCTGGAGTTTTTCTCGGACTAGCGGGGGGTTCGCGAACACCGGGGAGCTGTTTTTT.

The rearrangement joins TRBV6-5 to TRBJ2-1; TRBD2 might be the D (5 bases). Germline V gives CDR1 MNHEY, CDR2 SVGAGI. Trimming pared 8 bases from V and 8 bases from J, leaving 22 bases between. The CDR3 consists of 15 residues. The CDR3 protein is CASQSQRQLRDEQFF. CDR3 DNA sequence: TGTGCCAGCCAGAGCCAGCGGCAACTGAGGGATGAGCAGTTCTTC.

The rearrangement links TRBV28 to TRBJ2-2; unclear D gene. This CDR3 has 16 residues. Per the germline V gene, CDR1 is MDHEN and CDR2 is SYDVKM. V dropped 2 bases and J dropped 0 bases, with 10 bases sitting between them. The CDR3 bases are TGTGCCAGCAGTTTAGGTACAGCCGCGAACACCGGGGAGCTGTTTTTT. As protein: CASSLGTAANTGELFF. The full variable domain, completed using reference TRBV28 and TRBJ2-2, is DVKVTQSSRYLVKRTGEKVFLECVQDMDHENMFWYRQDPGLGLRLIYFSYDVKMKEKGDIPEGYSVSREKKERFSLILESASTNQTSMYLCASSLGTAANTGELFFGEGSRLTVL.

This clone was counted once. The CDR3, as DNA: TGTGCCAGTAGTCTCGGTGGGGTCTATGGCTACACCTTC. The encoded protein is CASSLGGVYGYTF. The rearrangement uses TRBV19 and TRBJ1-2; D not certain. The CDR3 length is 13 residues. V shed 5 bases and J shed 4 bases, with 11 bases lying between them. Germline V lookup: CDR1 LNHDA, CDR2 SQIVND (reference sequence).

The chain has TRBV30 and TRBJ2-1; D gene ambiguous. CDR3 length equals 14 residues. The germline V gene encodes CDR1 GTSNPN and CDR2 SVGIG (reference sequence). V dropped 5 bases and J dropped 0 bases, with 11 bases sitting between them. The CDR3 loop is CAWGVDNSYNEQFF. Written as DNA, the CDR3 is TGTGCCTGGGGGGTAGACAACTCCTACAATGAGCAGTTCTTC.

V is TRBV9 and J is TRBJ2-5; 13 nucleotides agree with TRBD2. The CDR3 length is 17 residues. Germline V gene sequence: CDR1 SGDLS, CDR2 YYNGEE. The V gene end was trimmed by 3 bases and the J gene end by 3 bases; junction bases not matched to a gene: 8. CDR3 region: CASSEGLAGASKETQYF. CDR3 bases: TGTGCCAGCAGCGAAGGACTAGCGGGGGCCTCCAAAGAGACCCAGTACTTC.

In DNA, the CDR3 is TGCGCCAGCAGCCGAGAGACAGGGAACGAGCAGTACTTC. Amino acids: CASSRETGNEQYF. The gene calls are TRBV4-1 and TRBJ2-7, with 7 nucleotides matching TRBD1. With 4 bases clipped from V and 5 bases from J, the junction kept 5 bases outside the gene matches. The CDR3 loop spans 13 amino acids. Germline CDR1 reads MGHRA; CDR2 reads YSYEKL.

The chain is built from TRBV5-1 and TRBJ2-7, with TRBD1 matching over 7 bases. V dropped 3 bases and J dropped 7; count of bases not matched to a gene: 13. Germline V lookup: CDR1 SGHRS, CDR2 YFSETQ. The CDR3 contains 15 residues. CDR3 sequence: CASSSDRAALGEQYF. CDR3 bases: TGCGCCAGCAGCTCCGACAGGGCGGCTCTTGGGGAGCAGTACTTC.

A single count supports this clone. The chain couples TRBV5-6 to TRBJ1-2; TRBD1 matches 8 bases. The CDR3 extends over 14 amino acids. V trimming: 5 bases; J trimming: 8 bases; junction bases outside the gene matches: 11. In germline, CDR1 is SGHDT, CDR2 YYEEEE. CDR3 DNA sequence: TGTGCCAGCAGTTTGCCGGCCAGGGGGCCAGGCTACACCTTC. Translated: CASSLPARGPGYTF.

The V and J genes are TRBV30 and TRBJ1-1, with D possibly being TRBD1 (5 bases). The CDR3 extends over 12 amino acids. Germline V gene sequence: CDR1 GTSNPN, CDR2 SVGIG (reference sequence). DNA of the CDR3: TGTGCATCCCGCGACAGCAACACTGAAGCTTTCTTT. Translating gives CASRDSNTEAFF.

A remark on this clone: The sample carries other DNA sequences with the same CDR3. The chain links TRBV9 to TRBJ1-5; no firm D call. Per germline, CDR1 SGDLS and CDR2 YYNGEE. The V and J ends lost 2 bases and 1 base respectively, with 4 bases between them. This CDR3 has 13 residues. This CDR3 is CASSVGSNQPQHF. In nucleotides, the CDR3 is TGTGCCAGCAGCGTTGGAAGCAATCAGCCCCAGCATTTT.

The chain uses TRBV9 and TRBJ2-1; D remains unclear. Between the trimmed V and J ends, which lost 0 bases and 3 bases, there was a span of 7 bases. This CDR3 region has 14 residues. From germline, CDR1 is SGDLS and CDR2 YYNGEE. CDR3 amino acids: CASSVDPNYNEQFF. The DNA for the CDR3 is TGTGCCAGCAGCGTAGACCCGAACTACAATGAGCAGTTCTTC. Filled out from reference TRBV9 and TRBJ2-1, the complete variable domain reads DSGVTQTPKHLITATGQRVTLRCSPRSGDLSVYWYQQSLDQGLQFLIQYYNGEERAKGNILERFSAQQFPDLHSELNLSSLELGDSALYFCASSVDPNYNEQFFGPGTRLTVL.

The chain is built from TRBV5-4 and TRBJ1-4; 10 bases agree with TRBD1. The J segment lost 6 bases and the V segment lost 1 base, leaving 3 bases of the junction unmatched. This CDR3 has 15 amino acids. Germline lookup yields CDR1 SGHNT and CDR2 YYREEE (reference sequence). The CDR3 nucleotides are TGTGCCAGCAGCTTGATTGGACAGGGGGATGAAAAACTGTTTTTT. The encoded protein is CASSLIGQGDEKLFF.

This rearrangement joins TRBV30 to TRBJ2-7; 7 bases are a match to TRBD1. CDR3 length: 12 amino acids. Trimming cost V 2 bases and J 6 bases; bases outside gene matches: 4. In germline, CDR1 is GTSNPN, CDR2 SVGIG (reference sequence). CDR3 loop: CAWSLQGVEQYF. The CDR3 nucleotides are TGTGCCTGGAGTCTCCAGGGGGTCGAGCAGTACTTC.

In its sample, this clone was seen once. The chain joins TRBV2 to TRBJ2-7; no clear D gene. This CDR3 has 17 amino acids. Germline V gene data show CDR1 as SNHLY and CDR2 as FYNNEI. V was cut by 8 bases and J by 0 bases, with 23 bases left in between. Here the CDR3 reads CASLKFSTGPDSYEQYF. The CDR3 DNA sequence: TGTGCCAGCTTGAAGTTTTCAACCGGGCCCGACTCCTACGAGCAGTACTTC.

This clone was recorded once. The same CDR3 also results from other DNA sequences found in this sample. This chain joins TRBV2 and TRBJ2-2; D is ambiguous. Germline CDR1 and CDR2: SNHLY and FYNNEI. The V end was cut by 4 bases, the J end by 3 bases, with 6 bases between. The CDR3 is made up of 13 amino acids. The CDR3 is CASSGRYTGELFF. DNA of the CDR3: TGTGCCAGCAGTGGTCGATACACCGGGGAGCTGTTTTTT.

The chain carries TRBV6-5 and TRBJ1-1; 10 nucleotides agree with TRBD1. Germline trimming cut 5 bases from V and 7 bases from J; bases unmatched to any gene: 4. This CDR3 region has 13 residues. CDR1 is MNHEY and CDR2 is SVGAGI in the germline V gene. CDR3 loop: CASSRGTGVEAFF. CDR3 sequence (DNA): TGTGCCAGCAGTAGAGGGACAGGGGTTGAAGCTTTCTTT.

The CDR3 DNA sequence: TGCGCCAGCAGCCAGGACAGGGGATACTACAATGAGCAGTTCTTC. It specifies CASSQDRGYYNEQFF. The chain links TRBV5-1 to TRBJ2-1; TRBD1 agrees at 9 bases. CDR1 SGHRS and CDR2 YFSETQ come from the germline V gene. V lost 4 bases, J lost 3 bases, and 5 bases stayed unmatched. CDR3 length: 15 residues.

This chain connects TRBV10-3 to TRBJ1-4, with D unclear. Trimming removed 4 bases from V and 6 bases from J, with 15 bases in between. This CDR3 has 15 amino acids. Germline V gene lookup returns CDR1 ENHRY and CDR2 SYGVKD. The CDR3 sequence: CAISASPAGDEKLFF. The CDR3 nucleotides are TGTGCCATCAGTGCTTCCCCGGCAGGCGATGAAAAACTGTTTTTT.

V gene TRBV11-1 combines with J gene TRBJ2-5; unclear D gene. The CDR3 is 13 residues long. Trimming shortened V by 2 bases and J by 2 bases, and 6 bases separated the two germline ends. The germline CDR1 and CDR2 sequences are SGHAT and FQDESV (reference sequence). The CDR3, as DNA: TGTGCCAGCAGCTTAACAGATCAAGAGACCCAGTACTTC. The encoded protein is CASSLTDQETQYF. The full variable domain, rest sourced from reference TRBV11-1 and TRBJ2-5, is EAEVAQSPRYKITEKSQAVAFWCDPISGHATLYWYRQILGQGPELLVQFQDESVVDDSQLPKDRFSAERLKGVDSTLKIQPAELGDSAMYLCASSLTDQETQYFGPGTRLLVL.

The V and J genes are TRBV10-3 and TRBJ1-2; D is possibly TRBD1 (5 bases). CDR1 and CDR2 (germline): ENHRY, SYGVKD. This CDR3 is 12 amino acids long. Trimming removed 3 bases at V and 8 bases at J, with 10 bases between. Written as DNA, the CDR3 is TGTGCCATCAGTGATTCTCAGGGAGGCTACACCTTC. This sequence encodes CAISDSQGGYTF.

This chain links TRBV12-5 with TRBJ2-7; 7 positions agree with TRBD1. Germline V gene data show CDR1 as LGHNT and CDR2 as FRNRAP. V was clipped by 3 bases and J by 3 bases; unmatched bases: 2. The CDR3 spans 13 residues. The CDR3 DNA reads as TGTGCTAGTGGTTTAAGGGACAGCTACGAGCAGTACTTC. Residues: CASGLRDSYEQYF.

Details on this clone: The sample contains more than one DNA sequence encoding this CDR3. The gene calls are TRBV2 and TRBJ2-1; D gene unclear. The V and J ends lost 6 bases and 7 bases respectively, with 7 bases between them. Germline V gene data show CDR1 as SNHLY and CDR2 as FYNNEI. CDR3 length: 11 amino acids. In DNA form, the CDR3 reads TGTGCCAGCAGCCCCAGGAATGAGCAGTTCTTC. It specifies CASSPRNEQFF.

This sequence joins TRBV11-2 and TRBJ1-5; 7 bases line up with TRBD1. Germline V gives CDR1 SGHAT, CDR2 FQNNGV. Unmatched junction bases numbered 5, after V lost 3 bases and J lost 3 bases. This CDR3 is 15 amino acids long. CDR3 bases: TGTGCCAGCAGCTTCGGGACAGCCCTCAATCAGCCCCAGCATTTT. As protein: CASSFGTALNQPQHF.

The V call is TRBV7-9, the J call TRBJ2-5; D is perhaps TRBD1 (5 bases). This CDR3 has 14 residues. V was cut by 2 bases and J by 5 bases, with 12 bases left in between. The V gene's germline CDR1 is SEHNR and CDR2 FQNEAQ (reference sequence). The CDR3 region has the DNA TGTGCCAGCAGCTTACCCTTACAGGCGGAGACCCAGTACTTC. Its protein product is CASSLPLQAETQYF.

This clone was counted once. This chain joins TRBV10-3 and TRBJ2-1, with TRBD2 matching 7 bases. This CDR3 region has 16 residues. The germline V gene encodes CDR1 ENHRY and CDR2 SYGVKD. V shed 6 bases, J shed 0 bases, and the junction held 8 bases outside the gene matches. CDR3 sequence reads: CAIRVGGTFSYNEQFF. The CDR3 DNA sequence: TGTGCCATCAGGGTCGGGGGGACCTTCTCCTACAATGAGCAGTTCTTC.

Remarks on this clone: The same CDR3 arises from other DNA sequences in this sample as well. The J gene is TRBJ2-6, the V gene TRBV5-1; D unresolved. Germline-derived CDR1 and CDR2 are SGHRS and YFSETQ. With 4 bases removed from V and 0 bases from J, the gap between germline ends came to 8 bases. This CDR3 spans 15 amino acids. This CDR3 is CASSPLGSGANVLTF. The CDR3 nucleotides are TGCGCCAGCAGCCCCCTTGGCTCTGGGGCCAACGTCCTGACTTTC.